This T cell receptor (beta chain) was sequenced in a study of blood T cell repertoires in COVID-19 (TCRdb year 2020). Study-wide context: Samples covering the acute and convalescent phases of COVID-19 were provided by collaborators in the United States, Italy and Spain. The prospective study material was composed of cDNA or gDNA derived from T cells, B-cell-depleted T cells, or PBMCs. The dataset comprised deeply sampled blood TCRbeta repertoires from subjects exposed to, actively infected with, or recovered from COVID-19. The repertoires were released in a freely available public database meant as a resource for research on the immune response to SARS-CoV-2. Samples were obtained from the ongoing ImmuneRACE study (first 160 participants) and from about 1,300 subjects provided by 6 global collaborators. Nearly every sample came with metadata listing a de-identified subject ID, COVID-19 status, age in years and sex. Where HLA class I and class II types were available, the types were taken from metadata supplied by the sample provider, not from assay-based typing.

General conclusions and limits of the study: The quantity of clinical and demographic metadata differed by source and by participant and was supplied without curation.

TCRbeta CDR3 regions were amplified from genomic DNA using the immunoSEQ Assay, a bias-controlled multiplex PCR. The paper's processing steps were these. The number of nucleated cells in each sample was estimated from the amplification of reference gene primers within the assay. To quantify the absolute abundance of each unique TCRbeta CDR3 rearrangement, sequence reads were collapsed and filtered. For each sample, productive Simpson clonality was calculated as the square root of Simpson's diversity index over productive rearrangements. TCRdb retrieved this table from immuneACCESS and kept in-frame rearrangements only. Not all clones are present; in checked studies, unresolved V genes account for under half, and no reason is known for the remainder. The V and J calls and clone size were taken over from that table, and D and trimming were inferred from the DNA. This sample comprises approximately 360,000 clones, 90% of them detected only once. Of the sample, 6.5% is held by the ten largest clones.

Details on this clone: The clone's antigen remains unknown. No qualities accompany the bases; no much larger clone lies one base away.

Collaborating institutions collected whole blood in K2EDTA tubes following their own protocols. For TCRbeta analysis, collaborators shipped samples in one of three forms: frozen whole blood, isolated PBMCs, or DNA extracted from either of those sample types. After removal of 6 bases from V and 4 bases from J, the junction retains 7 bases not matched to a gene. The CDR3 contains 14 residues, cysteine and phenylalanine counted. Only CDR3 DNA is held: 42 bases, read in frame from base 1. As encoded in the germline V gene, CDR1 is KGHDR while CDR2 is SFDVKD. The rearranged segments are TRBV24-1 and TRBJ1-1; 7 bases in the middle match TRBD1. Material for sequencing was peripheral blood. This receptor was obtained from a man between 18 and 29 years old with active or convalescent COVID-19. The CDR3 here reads CATSRNDRATEAFF. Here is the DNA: TGTGCCACCAGTCGAAATGACAGGGCCACTGAAGCTTTCTTT.